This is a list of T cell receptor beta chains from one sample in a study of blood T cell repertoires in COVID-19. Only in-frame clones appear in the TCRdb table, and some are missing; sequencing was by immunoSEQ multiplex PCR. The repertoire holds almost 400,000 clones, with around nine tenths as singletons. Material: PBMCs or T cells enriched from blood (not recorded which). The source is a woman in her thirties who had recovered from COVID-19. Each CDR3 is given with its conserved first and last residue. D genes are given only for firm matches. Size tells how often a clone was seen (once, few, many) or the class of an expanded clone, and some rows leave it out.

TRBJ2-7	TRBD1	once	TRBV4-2	CASSQESGTAYEQYF	TGTGCCAGCAGCCAGGAATCCGGGACAGCCTACGAGCAGTACTTC
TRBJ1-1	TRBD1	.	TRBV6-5	CASSYRGTVNTEAFF	TGTGCCAGCAGTTACCGTGGGACAGTCAACACTGAAGCTTTCTTT
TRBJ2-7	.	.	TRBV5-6	CASSLGGISSYEQYF	TGTGCCAGCAGCTTGGGCGGGATTAGCTCCTACGAGCAGTACTTC
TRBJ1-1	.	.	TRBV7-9	CASSLVGAGTEAFF	TGTGCCAGCAGCTTAGTGGGGGCAGGGACTGAAGCTTTCTTT
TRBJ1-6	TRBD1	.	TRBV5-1	CASSQLGQGPALPPLHF	TGCGCCAGCAGCCAACTAGGACAGGGTCCCGCTCTGCCTCCCCTCCACTTT
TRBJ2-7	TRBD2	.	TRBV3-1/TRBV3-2	CASSQARTSDEQYF	TGTGCCAGCAGCCAAGCGAGGACTAGCGACGAGCAGTACTTC
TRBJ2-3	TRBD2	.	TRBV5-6	CASQGLAAIRQYF	TGTGCCAGCCAAGGACTAGCGGCGATACGGCAGTATTTT
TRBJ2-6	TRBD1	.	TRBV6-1	CASNEWDRGRGSGANVLTF	TGTGCCAGCAATGAATGGGACAGGGGGCGAGGCTCTGGGGCCAACGTCCTGACTTTC
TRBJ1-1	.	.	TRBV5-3	CARSLAVSPAFF	TGTGCCAGAAGCTTGGCCGTTTCTCCAGCTTTCTTT
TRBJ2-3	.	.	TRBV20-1	CSASVVGRTDTQYF	TGCAGTGCTAGTGTGGTGGGGAGGACAGATACGCAGTATTTT